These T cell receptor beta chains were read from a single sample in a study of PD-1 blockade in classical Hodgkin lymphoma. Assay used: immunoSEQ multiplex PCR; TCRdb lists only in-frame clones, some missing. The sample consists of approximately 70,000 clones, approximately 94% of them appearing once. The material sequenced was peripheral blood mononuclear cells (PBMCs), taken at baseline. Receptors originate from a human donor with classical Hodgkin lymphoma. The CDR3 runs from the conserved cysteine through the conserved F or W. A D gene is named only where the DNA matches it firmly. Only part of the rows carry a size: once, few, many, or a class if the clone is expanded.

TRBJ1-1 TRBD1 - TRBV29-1 CSVGGTAYTEAFF TGCAGCGTTGGGGGGACAGCCTACACTGAAGCTTTCTTT
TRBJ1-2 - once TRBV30 CAWSEGNHGYTF TGTGCCTGGAGTGAGGGAAACCATGGCTACACCTTC
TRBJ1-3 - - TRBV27 CASGGWGAGGNTIYF TGTGCCAGCGGGGGTTGGGGGGCCGGTGGAAACACCATATATTTT
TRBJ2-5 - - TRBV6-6 CASSTQETQYF TGTGCCAGCAGTACCCAAGAGACCCAGTACTTC
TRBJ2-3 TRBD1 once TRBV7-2 CASSLPGTGELTDTQYF TGTGCCAGCAGCTTACCCGGGACAGGTGAGCTCACAGATACGCAGTATTTT
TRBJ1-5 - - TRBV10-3 CASTSGDSNQPQHF TGTGCCAGTACCTCGGGGGATAGCAATCAGCCCCAGCATTTT
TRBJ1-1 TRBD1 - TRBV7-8 CASSGQGRLDQNTEAFF TGTGCCAGCAGCGGACAGGGGCGACTGGATCAGAACACTGAAGCTTTCTTT
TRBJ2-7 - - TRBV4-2 CASSQEGGLGAYEQYF TGTGCCAGCAGCCAAGAGGGGGGACTGGGGGCCTACGAGCAGTACTTC
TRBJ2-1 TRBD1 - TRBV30 CAWMNLGQEATNEQFF TGTGCCTGGATGAACTTGGGACAGGAGGCCACCAATGAGCAGTTCTTC
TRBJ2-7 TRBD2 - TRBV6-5 CASSGTRQNEQYF TGTGCCAGCAGTGGGACTAGGCAAAACGAGCAGTACTTC
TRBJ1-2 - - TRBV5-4 CASSLGRSQSGYTF TGTGCCAGCAGCTTGGGGCGGAGCCAGTCGGGCTACACCTTC
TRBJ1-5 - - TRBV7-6 CASSLGGDQPQHF TGTGCCAGCAGCTTGGGGGGGGATCAGCCCCAGCATTTT
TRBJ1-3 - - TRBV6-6 CASRNRPPLPTHIYF TGTGCCAGCAGAAACAGGCCCCCCTTACCAACCCATATATATTTT
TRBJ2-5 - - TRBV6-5 CASSYLWAGIMETQYF TGTGCCAGCAGTTACTTGTGGGCAGGGATTATGGAGACCCAGTACTTC
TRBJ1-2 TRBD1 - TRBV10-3 CAISETGGKHGYTF TGTGCCATCAGTGAGACAGGGGGCAAGCATGGCTACACCTTC
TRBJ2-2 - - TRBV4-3 CASSQDDPLGVGDTGELFF TGCGCCAGCAGCCAAGATGACCCCCTGGGGGTTGGAGACACCGGGGAGCTGTTTTTT
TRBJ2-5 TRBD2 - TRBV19 CASAGLAGQETQYF TGTGCCAGTGCCGGACTAGCGGGGCAAGAGACCCAGTACTTC
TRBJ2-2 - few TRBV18 CASSPLIGGELFF TGTGCCAGCTCACCACTAATTGGCGGGGAGCTGTTTTTT
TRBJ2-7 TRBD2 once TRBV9 CASSLAGADEQYF TGTGCCAGCAGCCTAGCGGGAGCGGACGAGCAGTACTTC
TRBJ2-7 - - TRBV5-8 CASSLLREQYF TGTGCCAGCAGCTTGCTGCGGGAGCAGTACTTC
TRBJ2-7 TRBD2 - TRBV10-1 CASSDASGATYEQYF TGCGCCAGCAGTGATGCTAGCGGGGCAACCTACGAGCAGTACTTC
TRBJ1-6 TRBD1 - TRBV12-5 CASGLGQGAISYNSPLHF TGTGCTAGTGGTTTGGGACAGGGGGCAATATCCTATAATTCACCCCTCCACTTT
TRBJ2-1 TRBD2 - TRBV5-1 CASSEASGGSEQFF TGCGCCAGCAGTGAGGCTAGCGGGGGGAGTGAGCAGTTCTTC
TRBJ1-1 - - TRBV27 CASSQTSGVEAFF TGTGCCAGCAGCCAAACCTCGGGGGTTGAAGCTTTCTTT
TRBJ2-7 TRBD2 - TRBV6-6 CASRGPGTTPTYEQYF TGTGCCAGCAGGGGACCGGGGACTACCCCAACCTACGAGCAGTACTTC
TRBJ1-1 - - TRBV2 CASTMAGWTEAFF TGTGCCAGCACGATGGCAGGGTGGACTGAAGCTTTCTTT
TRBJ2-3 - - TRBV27 CASSTDGYSTDTQYF TGTGCCAGCAGTACGGATGGGTACAGCACAGATACGCAGTATTTT
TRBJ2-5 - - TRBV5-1 CASSLEVGPETQYF TGCGCCAGCAGCTTGGAGGTAGGACCAGAGACCCAGTACTTC
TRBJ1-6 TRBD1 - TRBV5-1 CASTLAGGSSYNSPLHF TGCGCCAGCACCCTGGCAGGGGGTTCCTCCTATAATTCACCCCTCCACTTT
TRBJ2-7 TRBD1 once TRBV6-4 CASSPGTGSSYEQYF TGTGCCAGCAGTCCCGGGACAGGTAGCTCCTACGAGCAGTACTTC
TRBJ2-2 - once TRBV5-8 CASSLVLFVLGNTGELFF TGTGCCAGCAGCTTGGTCCTTTTTGTATTGGGGAACACCGGGGAGCTGTTTTTT
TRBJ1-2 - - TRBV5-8 CASSPGTSVYGYTF TGTGCCAGCAGTCCGGGGACTTCGGTGTATGGCTACACCTTC
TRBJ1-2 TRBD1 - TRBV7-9 CASSSRGQGHPKHDGYYTF TGTGCCAGCAGCTCCCGCGGACAGGGGCACCCTAAACATGATGGCTACTACACCTTC
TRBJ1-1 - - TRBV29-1 CSVEDLRAEAFF TGCAGCGTTGAAGATTTGAGGGCTGAAGCTTTCTTT
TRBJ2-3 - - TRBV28 CASSLGQPINPQYF TGTGCCAGCAGTTTGGGTCAACCAATTAACCCGCAGTATTTT
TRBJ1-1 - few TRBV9 CASSVADTEAFF TGTGCCAGCAGCGTAGCGGACACTGAAGCTTTCTTT
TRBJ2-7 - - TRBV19 CASSIADSYEQYF TGTGCCAGTAGTATAGCTGACAGCTACGAGCAGTACTTC
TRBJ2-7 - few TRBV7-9 CASSLIGGRAAYEQYF TGTGCCAGCAGCTTAATTGGTGGGCGGGCGGCCTACGAGCAGTACTTC
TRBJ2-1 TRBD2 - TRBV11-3 CASSFGGDSYNEQFF TGTGCCAGCAGCTTCGGGGGGGACTCCTACAATGAGCAGTTCTTC
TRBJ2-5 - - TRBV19 CASSIAYQETQYF TGTGCCAGTAGTATAGCATACCAAGAGACCCAGTACTTC
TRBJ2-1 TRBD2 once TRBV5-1 CASSPVVGGSHNEQFF TGCGCCAGCAGCCCCGTCGTCGGGGGGTCCCACAATGAGCAGTTCTTC
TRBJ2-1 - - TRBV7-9 CASSWLDGSSYNEQFF TGTGCCAGCAGCTGGTTAGACGGCAGCTCCTACAATGAGCAGTTCTTC
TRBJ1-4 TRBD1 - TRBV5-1 CASSLRQGRNEKLFF TGCGCCAGCAGCCTGAGACAGGGGCGGAATGAAAAACTGTTTTTT
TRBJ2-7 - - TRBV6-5 CASSFTGSSYEQYF TGTGCCAGCAGTTTTACAGGGAGCTCCTACGAGCAGTACTTC
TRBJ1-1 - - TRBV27 CASSLWRDSEAFF TGTGCCAGCAGTTTATGGCGGGATTCTGAAGCTTTCTTT
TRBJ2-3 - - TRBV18 CASSQTVDPTDTQYF TGTGCCAGCTCACAAACAGTTGACCCCACAGATACGCAGTATTTT
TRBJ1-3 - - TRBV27 CASSLQGGNTIYF TGTGCCAGCAGTTTACAGGGAGGAAACACCATATATTTT
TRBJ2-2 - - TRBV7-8 CASSLDPLPVNPNTGELFF TGTGCCAGCAGCTTAGACCCCCTCCCGGTCAACCCTAACACCGGGGAGCTGTTTTTT
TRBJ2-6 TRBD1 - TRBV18 CASSPLGTGNSGANVLTF TGTGCCAGCTCACCACTCGGGACAGGCAACTCTGGGGCCAACGTCCTGACTTTC
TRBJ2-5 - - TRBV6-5 CASNPLLGGETQYF TGTGCCAGCAATCCTCTACTGGGGGGAGAGACCCAGTACTTC
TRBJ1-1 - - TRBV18 CASSPAEYRMGNTEAFF TGTGCCAGCTCACCAGCTGAATACAGGATGGGGAACACTGAAGCTTTCTTT
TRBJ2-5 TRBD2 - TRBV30 CACQGLAGGYQETQYF TGTGCCTGCCAGGGACTAGCGGGGGGGTACCAAGAGACCCAGTACTTC
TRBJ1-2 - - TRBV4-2 CASSQEESRGYGYTF TGTGCCAGCAGCCAAGAAGAGTCCCGCGGCTATGGCTACACCTTC
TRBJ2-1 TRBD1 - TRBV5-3 CARTYRGTYNEQFF TGTGCCAGGACGTACAGGGGAACCTACAATGAGCAGTTCTTC
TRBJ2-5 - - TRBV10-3 CAISRTQDGQETQYF TGTGCCATCAGTAGGACGCAGGATGGGCAAGAGACCCAGTACTTC